Listed below are T cell receptor beta chains from one sample, sequenced in a study of T-cell reconstitution after alpha-beta-depleted transplantation in children. Using its own MiXCR run on the PCR reads, TCRdb lists one record per CDR3 protein. The table lists around 600,000 distinct CDR3 sequences, roughly 23% of them singletons. Sequencing used PBMCs, mostly from graft donor cells, obtained 360 days after TCRalphabeta/CD19-depleted stem cell transplant. These receptors came from a boy less than two years old who had a stem cell transplant for acute myeloid leukemia, so the T cells may come from the graft donor. The CDR3 runs from the conserved cysteine through the conserved F or W. A D gene is named only where the DNA matches it firmly. A clone size is listed for some rows: how often the clone was seen (once, few, many), or a class if it is expanded.

v_gene	d_gene	j_gene	abundance	CDR3nt	CDR3aa
TRBV6-7	.	TRBJ2-2	.	TGTGCCAGCAGTTACTCCCTCCGCCTTTCCAACACCGGGGAGCTGTTTTTT	CASSYSLRLSNTGELFF
TRBV20-1	TRBD2	TRBJ2-1	many	TGCAGTGCTAGAGGTAGCGGGGGGGTATTCTACAATGAGCAGTTCTTC	CSARGSGGVFYNEQFF
TRBV12-3/TRBV12-4	.	TRBJ1-2	many	TGTGCCAGCAGTTCCAATACTGATAACTATGGCTACACCTTC	CASSSNTDNYGYTF
TRBV7-9	.	TRBJ1-2	many	TGTGCCAGCAGCTTTGGGCGGACCTATGGCTACACCTTC	CASSFGRTYGYTF
TRBV7-2	.	TRBJ1-1	few	TGTGCCAGCAGCGCGCGAATGGATCCGAACACTGAAGCTTTCTTT	CASSARMDPNTEAFF
TRBV12-3/TRBV12-4	.	TRBJ2-3	.	TGTGCCAGCGAATTCGGTGGGGATACGCAGTATTTT	CASEFGGDTQYF
TRBV30	.	TRBJ1-1	few	TGTGCCTGGAACCTCGGACAGTTTTACACTGAAGCTTTCTTT	CAWNLGQFYTEAFF
TRBV7-9	.	TRBJ2-1	.	TGTGCCAGCAGCTTACGCCCGCTGTTTAGTGAGTCGTTCTTC	CASSLRPLFSESFF
TRBV5-1	TRBD1	TRBJ2-7	many	TGCGCCAGCAGCTTACAACCGGGACAGAAGACCTACGAGCAGTACTTC	CASSLQPGQKTYEQYF
TRBV29-1	.	TRBJ2-5	few	TGCAGCGTTGCGATTGATGGGGGGGCGGAGACCCAGTACTTC	CSVAIDGGAETQYF
TRBV20-1	.	TRBJ2-2	.	TGCAGTGCTAGGGGTAGCGACGGGACCACCGGGGAGCTGTTTTTT	CSARGSDGTTGELFF
TRBV5-1	TRBD1	TRBJ1-1	.	TGCGTCTCCAGCGACGGGACAGCCAACACTGAAGCTTTCTTT	CVSSDGTANTEAFF
TRBV12-3/TRBV12-4	.	TRBJ2-3	many	TGTGCCAGCAGTTTAGAACGAGCATCCCCCACAGATACGCAGTATTTT	CASSLERASPTDTQYF
TRBV6-1	.	TRBJ2-3	.	TGTGCCAGCAGACACAACCGGGGTACTAGCACAGATACGCAGTATTTT	CASRHNRGTSTDTQYF
TRBV6-1	TRBD2	TRBJ2-1	many	TGTGCCAGCAGTCCCCGGACTAGGTCAGATGAGCAGTTCTTC	CASSPRTRSDEQFF
TRBV12-3/TRBV12-4	.	TRBJ2-7	few	TGTGCCAGCAGTACCGGGAACTCCTACGAGCAGTACTTC	CASSTGNSYEQYF
TRBV20-1	.	TRBJ1-3	many	TGCAGTGCCCGCCGGTTTGGAAACACCATATATTTT	CSARRFGNTIYF